The rows below give T cell receptor beta chains drawn from one sample of a study of T cells in Graves' hyperthyroidism and ophthalmopathy. Via MiXCR, TCRdb re-called the multiplex PCR reads, giving one row per CDR3 protein. Of about 720,000 distinct CDR3 sequences in the sample, less than 20% were seen once. Sequenced sample: blood. These receptors were taken from a man younger than 35 with Graves' hyperthyroidism. The CDR3 runs from the conserved cysteine through the conserved F or W. D genes are given only for firm matches. A clone size is listed for some rows: how often the clone was seen (once, few, many), or a class if it is expanded.

d_call	v_call	clone_size	j_call	cdr3_aa	cdr3_nt
.	TRBV12-3/TRBV12-4	many	TRBJ1-5	CASRKTPREPQHF	TGTGCCAGCCGCAAAACCCCCAGGGAGCCCCAGCATTTT
TRBD2	TRBV20-1	many	TRBJ2-3	CSADSSGLRADTQYF	TGCAGTGCTGATTCTAGCGGTCTGAGGGCAGATACGCAGTATTTT
TRBD1	TRBV18	few	TRBJ2-3	CASSPMDRPDTQYF	TGTGCCAGCTCACCTATGGACAGGCCAGATACGCAGTATTTT
.	TRBV11-2	many	TRBJ1-1	CASSLEARAGTEAFF	TGTGCCAGCAGCTTAGAAGCGCGGGCAGGGACTGAAGCTTTCTTT
.	TRBV5-1	.	TRBJ1-6	CASSLAGQRYSPLHF	TGCGCCAGCAGCTTGGCCGGACAGAGGTATTCACCCCTCCACTTT
TRBD1	TRBV29-1	.	TRBJ2-7	CSVEPDRVFYEQYF	TGCAGCGTTGAACCGGACAGGGTTTTCTACGAGCAGTACTTC
TRBD2	TRBV7-2	few	TRBJ2-5	CASSLSGMQETQYF	TGTGCCAGCAGCCTGAGCGGGATGCAAGAGACCCAGTACTTC
TRBD1	TRBV18	many	TRBJ2-1	CASSLRDRDFNEQFF	TGTGCCAGCTCACTCCGGGACAGGGATTTCAATGAGCAGTTCTTC
TRBD2	TRBV28	few	TRBJ2-1	CASSLASGSFGSYNEQFF	TGTGCCAGCAGTTTAGCTAGCGGGAGTTTCGGGTCCTACAATGAGCAGTTCTTC
.	TRBV18	many	TRBJ2-3	CASSFRTGKVDTQYF	TGTGCCAGCTCATTTCGAACAGGGAAGGTGGATACGCAGTATTTT
.	TRBV9	few	TRBJ2-7	CASSVEGREQYF	TGTGCCAGCAGCGTAGAAGGGCGCGAGCAGTACTTC
.	TRBV29-1	many	TRBJ2-1	CSGGRSGEYNEQFF	TGCAGCGGGGGGCGCAGCGGGGAATACAATGAGCAGTTCTTC
.	TRBV7-8	many	TRBJ2-7	CASSVGPAYEQYF	TGTGCCAGCAGCGTAGGACCCGCCTACGAGCAGTACTTC
.	TRBV2	many	TRBJ1-3	CASNSEGSGNTIYF	TGTGCCAGCAACTCGGAGGGGTCTGGAAACACCATATATTTT
.	TRBV20-1	many	TRBJ1-5	CSARGPINQPQHF	TGCAGTGCTAGAGGTCCGATCAATCAGCCCCAGCATTTT
.	TRBV9	.	TRBJ2-7	CASSGDRQSYEQYF	TGTGCCAGCAGCGGGGACCGCCAATCCTACGAGCAGTACTTC
.	TRBV7-8	many	TRBJ1-2	CASSLRDAYGYTF	TGTGCCAGCAGCCTCAGGGACGCGTATGGCTACACCTTC
TRBD2	TRBV3-1	few	TRBJ2-5	CASRGLAGEETQYF	TGTGCCAGCAGGGGGCTAGCGGGTGAAGAGACCCAGTACTTC
.	TRBV28	few	TRBJ2-7	CASKLQGSSYERYF	TGTGCCAGCAAACTTCAGGGGAGCTCCTACGAGCGGTACTTC
TRBD1	TRBV5-5	few	TRBJ2-4	CASSVDRGTFGNIQYF	TGTGCCAGCAGCGTGGACAGGGGAACCTTTGGAAACATTCAGTACTTC
.	TRBV14	few	TRBJ2-5	CASSHPGEETQYF	TGTGCCAGCAGCCACCCAGGGGAGGAGACCCAGTACTTC
.	TRBV11-2	.	TRBJ2-1	CASSLVYPRSYNEQFF	TGTGCCAGCAGCTTAGTCTACCCGCGGTCCTACAATGAGCAGTTCTTC
TRBD1	TRBV6-1	.	TRBJ1-6	CASSPGTGVIYNSPLHF	TGTGCCAGCAGTCCCGGGACAGGGGTGATCTATAATTCACCCCTCCACTTT
.	TRBV9	many	TRBJ2-7	CASSVGSGSYEQYF	TGTGCCAGCAGCGTAGGGAGCGGCTCCTACGAGCAGTACTTC
.	TRBV27	.	TRBJ2-1	CASSVPGLYNEQFF	TGTGCCAGCAGTGTGCCCGGGCTGTACAATGAGCAGTTCTTC
TRBD2	TRBV12-5	.	TRBJ2-2	CASGLLLTGGSWNTGELFF	TGTGCTAGTGGTTTGCTGCTAACGGGAGGTAGTTGGAACACCGGGGAGCTGTTTTTT
TRBD1	TRBV5-6	.	TRBJ1-3	CASSLVPGQGRNTIYF	TGTGCCAGCAGCTTGGTGCCGGGACAGGGAAGAAACACCATATATTTT
.	TRBV29-1	.	TRBJ1-5	CSVGGEDQPQHF	TGCAGCGTTGGGGGTGAAGATCAGCCCCAGCATTTT
TRBD1	TRBV12-3/TRBV12-4	few	TRBJ1-5	CASSGQGAGGGQPQHF	TGTGCCAGCAGTGGACAGGGGGCCGGGGGTGGTCAGCCCCAGCATTTT
TRBD2	TRBV3-1	many	TRBJ2-3	CASSQDNGRGTQYF	TGTGCCAGCAGCCAAGATAACGGGAGGGGGACGCAGTATTTT
TRBD2	TRBV28	.	TRBJ2-7	CASSLGRTSGRPLYSYEQYF	TGTGCCAGCAGTTTGGGGCGGACTAGCGGGAGGCCTTTATACTCCTACGAGCAGTACTTC
.	TRBV7-2	many	TRBJ2-3	CASSRVYNTDTQYF	TGTGCCAGCAGCCGAGTATACAACACAGATACGCAGTATTTT
.	TRBV20-1	many	TRBJ2-3	CSCDSASTDTQYF	TGCAGCTGTGACAGTGCTAGCACAGATACGCAGTATTTT